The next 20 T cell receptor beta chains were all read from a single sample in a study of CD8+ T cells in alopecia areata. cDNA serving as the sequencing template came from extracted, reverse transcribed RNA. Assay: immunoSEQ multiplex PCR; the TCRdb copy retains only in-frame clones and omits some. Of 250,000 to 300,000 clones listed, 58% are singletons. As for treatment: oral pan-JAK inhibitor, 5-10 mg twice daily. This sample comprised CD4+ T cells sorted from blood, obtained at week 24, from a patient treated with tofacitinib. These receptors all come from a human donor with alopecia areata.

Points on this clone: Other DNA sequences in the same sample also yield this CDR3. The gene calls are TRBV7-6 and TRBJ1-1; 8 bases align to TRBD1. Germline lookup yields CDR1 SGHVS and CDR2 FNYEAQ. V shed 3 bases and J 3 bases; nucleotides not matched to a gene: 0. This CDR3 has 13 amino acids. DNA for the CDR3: TGTGCCAGCAGCTTGGACAGGGACACTGAAGCTTTCTTT. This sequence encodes CASSLDRDTEAFF.

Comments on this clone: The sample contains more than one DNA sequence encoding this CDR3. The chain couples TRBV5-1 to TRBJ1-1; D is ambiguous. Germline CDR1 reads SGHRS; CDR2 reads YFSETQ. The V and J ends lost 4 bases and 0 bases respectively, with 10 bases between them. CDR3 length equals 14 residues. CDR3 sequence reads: CASSLDGMNTEAFF. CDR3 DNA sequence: TGCGCCAGCAGCCTGGACGGTATGAACACTGAAGCTTTCTTT.

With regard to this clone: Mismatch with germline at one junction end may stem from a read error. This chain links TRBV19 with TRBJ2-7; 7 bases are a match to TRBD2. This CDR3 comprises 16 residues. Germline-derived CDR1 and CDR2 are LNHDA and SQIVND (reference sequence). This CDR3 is CASSNLGGTDIYEQCF. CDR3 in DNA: TGTGCCAGTAGTAATCTGGGAGGGACTGACATCTACGAGCAGTGCTTC.

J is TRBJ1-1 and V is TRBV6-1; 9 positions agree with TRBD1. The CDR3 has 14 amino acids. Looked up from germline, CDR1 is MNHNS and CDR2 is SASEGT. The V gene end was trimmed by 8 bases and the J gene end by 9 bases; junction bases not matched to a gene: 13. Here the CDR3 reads CASGWTGAPTKAFF. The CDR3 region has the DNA TGTGCCAGCGGATGGACAGGGGCACCGACAAAAGCTTTCTTT.

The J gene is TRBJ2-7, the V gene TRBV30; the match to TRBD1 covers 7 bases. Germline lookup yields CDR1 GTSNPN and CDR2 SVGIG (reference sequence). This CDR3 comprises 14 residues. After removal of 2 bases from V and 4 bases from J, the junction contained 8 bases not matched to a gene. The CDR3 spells CAWSSGTVRYEQYF. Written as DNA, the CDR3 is TGTGCCTGGAGTTCAGGGACAGTTCGATACGAGCAGTACTTC.

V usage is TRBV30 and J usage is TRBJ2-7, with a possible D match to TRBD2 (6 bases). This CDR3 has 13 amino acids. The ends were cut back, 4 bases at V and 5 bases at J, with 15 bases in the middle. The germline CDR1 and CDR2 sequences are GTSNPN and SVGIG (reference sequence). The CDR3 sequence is CAWILHGGNEQYF. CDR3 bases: TGTGCCTGGATTCTTCACGGGGGTAACGAGCAGTACTTC.

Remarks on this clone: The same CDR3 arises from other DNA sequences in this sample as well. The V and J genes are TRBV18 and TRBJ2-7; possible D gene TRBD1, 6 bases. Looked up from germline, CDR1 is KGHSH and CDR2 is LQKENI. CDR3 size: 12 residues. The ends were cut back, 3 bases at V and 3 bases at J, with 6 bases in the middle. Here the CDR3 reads CASSPDSYEQYF. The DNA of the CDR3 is TGTGCCAGCTCACCGGACAGCTACGAGCAGTACTTC.

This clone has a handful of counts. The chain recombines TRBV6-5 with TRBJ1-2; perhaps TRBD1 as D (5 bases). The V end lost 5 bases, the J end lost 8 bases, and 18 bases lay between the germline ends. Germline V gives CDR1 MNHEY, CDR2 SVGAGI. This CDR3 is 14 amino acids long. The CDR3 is CASSPPGTGKGYTF. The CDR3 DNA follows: TGTGCCAGCAGTCCCCCGGGGACGGGAAAGGGCTACACCTTC.

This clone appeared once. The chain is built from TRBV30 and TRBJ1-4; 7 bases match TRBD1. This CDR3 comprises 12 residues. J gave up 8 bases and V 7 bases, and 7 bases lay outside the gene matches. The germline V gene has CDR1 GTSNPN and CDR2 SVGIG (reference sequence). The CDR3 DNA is TGTGCCTCCTACAGGGGTGGGGAAAAACTGTTTTTT. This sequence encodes CASYRGGEKLFF.

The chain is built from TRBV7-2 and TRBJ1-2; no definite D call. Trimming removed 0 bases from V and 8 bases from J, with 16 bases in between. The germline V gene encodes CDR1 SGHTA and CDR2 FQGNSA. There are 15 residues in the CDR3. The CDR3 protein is CASSLAGGQVHGYTF. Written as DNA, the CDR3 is TGTGCCAGCAGCTTAGCGGGTGGGCAGGTTCACGGCTACACCTTC.

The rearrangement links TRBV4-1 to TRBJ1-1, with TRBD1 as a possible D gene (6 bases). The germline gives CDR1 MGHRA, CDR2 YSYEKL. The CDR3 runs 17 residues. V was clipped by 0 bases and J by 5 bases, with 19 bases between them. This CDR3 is CASSQDRGRGGKTEAFF. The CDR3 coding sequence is TGCGCCAGCAGCCAAGATCGGGGCAGGGGCGGGAAAACTGAAGCTTTCTTT.

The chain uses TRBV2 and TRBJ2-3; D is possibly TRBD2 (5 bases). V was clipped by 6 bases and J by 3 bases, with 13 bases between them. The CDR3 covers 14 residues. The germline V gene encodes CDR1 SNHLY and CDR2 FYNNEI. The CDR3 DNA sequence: TGTGCCAGCAGGGCCTCGGAGGCGACAGATACGCAGTATTTT. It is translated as CASRASEATDTQYF. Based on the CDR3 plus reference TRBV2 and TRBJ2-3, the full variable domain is EPEVTQTPSHQVTQMGQEVILRCVPISNHLYFYWYRQILGQKVEFLVSFYNNEISEKSEIFDDQFSVERPDGSNFTLKIRSTKLEDSAMYFCASRASEATDTQYFGPGTRLTVL.

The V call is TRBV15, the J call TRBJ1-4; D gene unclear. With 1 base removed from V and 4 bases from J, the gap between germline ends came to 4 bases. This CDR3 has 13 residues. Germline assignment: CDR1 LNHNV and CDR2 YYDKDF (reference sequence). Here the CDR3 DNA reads TGTGCCACCAGCAGAGGGGTTAATGAAAAACTGTTTTTT. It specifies CATSRGVNEKLFF.

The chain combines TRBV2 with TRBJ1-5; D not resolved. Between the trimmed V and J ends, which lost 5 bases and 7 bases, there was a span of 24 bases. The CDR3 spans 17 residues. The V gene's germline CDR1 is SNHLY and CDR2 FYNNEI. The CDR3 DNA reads TGTGCCAGCAGTCTAATCTCCGGACCGGTTATGTCACAGCCCCAGCATTTT. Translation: CASSLISGPVMSQPQHF.

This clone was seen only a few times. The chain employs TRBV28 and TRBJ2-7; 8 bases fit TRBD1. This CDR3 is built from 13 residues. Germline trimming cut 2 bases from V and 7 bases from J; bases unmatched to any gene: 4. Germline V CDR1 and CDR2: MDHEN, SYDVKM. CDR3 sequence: CASSLPGQDEQYF. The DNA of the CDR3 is TGTGCCAGCAGTTTACCGGGACAGGATGAGCAGTACTTC.

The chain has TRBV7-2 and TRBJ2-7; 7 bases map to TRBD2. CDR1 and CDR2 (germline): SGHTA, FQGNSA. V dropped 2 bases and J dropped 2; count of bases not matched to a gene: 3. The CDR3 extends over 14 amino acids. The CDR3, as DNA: TGTGCCAGCAGCTTAAGGAGCGGGGCCTACGAGCAGTACTTC. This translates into CASSLRSGAYEQYF.

This CDR3 is CASSPGTGPLLGSPLHF. The CDR3 DNA follows: TGTGCCAGCAGCCCCGGGACAGGGCCCCTTTTGGGGTCACCCCTCCACTTT. The chain joins TRBV2 to TRBJ1-6; 9 positions agree with TRBD1. Trimming at V came to 6 bases and at J to 10 bases, leaving 16 bases not matched to a gene. The CDR3 is made up of 17 amino acids. From germline, CDR1 is SNHLY and CDR2 FYNNEI.

The CDR3 reads CAYETGDYGYTF. As DNA, the CDR3 is TGTGCCTATGAGACAGGGGACTATGGCTACACCTTC. The gene calls are TRBV30 and TRBJ1-2; 8 bases fit TRBD1. V trimming: 7 bases; J trimming: 3 bases; junction bases outside the gene matches: 4. This CDR3 comprises 12 residues. Germline CDR1 and CDR2: GTSNPN and SVGIG (reference sequence).

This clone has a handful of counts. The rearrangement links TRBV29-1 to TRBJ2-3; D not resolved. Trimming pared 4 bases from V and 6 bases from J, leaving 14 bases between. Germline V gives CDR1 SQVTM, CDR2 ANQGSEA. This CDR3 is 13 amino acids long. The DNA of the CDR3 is TGCAGCGTTGTGGGCAGGCTCGCGGATACGCAGTATTTT. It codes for CSVVGRLADTQYF.

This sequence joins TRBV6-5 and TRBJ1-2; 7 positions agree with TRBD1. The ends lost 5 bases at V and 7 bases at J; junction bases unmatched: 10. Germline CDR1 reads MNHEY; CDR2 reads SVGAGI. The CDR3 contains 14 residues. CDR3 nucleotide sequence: TGTGCCAGCAGTCCGGAACGACAGGGTTTTGGCTACACCTTC. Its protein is CASSPERQGFGYTF.